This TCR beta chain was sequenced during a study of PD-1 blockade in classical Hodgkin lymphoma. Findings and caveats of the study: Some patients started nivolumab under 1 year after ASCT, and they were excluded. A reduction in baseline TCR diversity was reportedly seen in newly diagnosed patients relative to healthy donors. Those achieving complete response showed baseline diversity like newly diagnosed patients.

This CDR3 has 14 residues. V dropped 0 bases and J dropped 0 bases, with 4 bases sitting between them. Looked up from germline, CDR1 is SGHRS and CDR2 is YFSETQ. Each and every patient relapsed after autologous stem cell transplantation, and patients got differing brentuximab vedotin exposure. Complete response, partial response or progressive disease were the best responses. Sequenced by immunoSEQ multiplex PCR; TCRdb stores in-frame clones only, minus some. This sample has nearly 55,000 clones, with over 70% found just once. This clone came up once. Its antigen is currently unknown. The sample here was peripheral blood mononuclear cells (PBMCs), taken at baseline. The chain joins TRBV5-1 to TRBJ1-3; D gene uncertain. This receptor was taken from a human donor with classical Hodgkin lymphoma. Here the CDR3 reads CASSLGSSGNTIYF. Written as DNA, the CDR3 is TGCGCCAGCAGCTTGGGATCCTCTGGAAACACCATATATTTT.